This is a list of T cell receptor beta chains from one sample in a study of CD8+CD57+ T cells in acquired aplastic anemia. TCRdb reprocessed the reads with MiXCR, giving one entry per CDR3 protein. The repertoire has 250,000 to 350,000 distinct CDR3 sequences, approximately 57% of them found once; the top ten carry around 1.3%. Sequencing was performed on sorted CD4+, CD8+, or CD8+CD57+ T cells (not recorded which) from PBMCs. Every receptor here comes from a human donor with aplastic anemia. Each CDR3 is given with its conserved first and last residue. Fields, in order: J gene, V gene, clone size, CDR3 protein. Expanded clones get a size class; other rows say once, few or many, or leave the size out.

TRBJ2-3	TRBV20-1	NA	CSARGSGRGGLDTQYF
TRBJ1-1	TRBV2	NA	CASSEEAGIVTEAFF
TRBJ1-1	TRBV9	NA	CASSPRDEKLENTEAFF
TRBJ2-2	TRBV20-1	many	CSARTIWGSTGTANTGELFF
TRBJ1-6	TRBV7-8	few	CASSLDKGAVNSPLHF
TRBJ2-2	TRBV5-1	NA	CASSWAGELFF
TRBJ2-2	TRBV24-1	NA	CATSVSGGAGELFF
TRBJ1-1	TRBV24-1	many	CATSDFSGSAFF
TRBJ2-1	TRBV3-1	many	CANSQQSYNEQFF
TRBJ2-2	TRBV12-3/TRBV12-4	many	CASSLGLDIAGELFF
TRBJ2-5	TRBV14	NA	CASSPTGLAGGETQYF
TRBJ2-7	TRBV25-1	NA	CASNRGGQGGYEQYF
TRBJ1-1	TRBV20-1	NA	CSARVMGRDTEAFF
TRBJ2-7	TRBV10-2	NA	CASSAVGEQYF
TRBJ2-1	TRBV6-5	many	CASSPGSGGYEQFF
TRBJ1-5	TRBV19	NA	CASSIGGIQETQHF
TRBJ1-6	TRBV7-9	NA	CASSLGLAGVSPLHF
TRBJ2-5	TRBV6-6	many	CASSFSGQGASETQYF
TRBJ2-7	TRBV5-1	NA	CASSSGTARLYEQYF
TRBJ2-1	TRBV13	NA	CASSLVWLAGGRSYNEQFF
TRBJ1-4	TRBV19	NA	CASTAGNWGEKLFF
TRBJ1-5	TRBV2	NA	CASSEQDSSNQPQHF
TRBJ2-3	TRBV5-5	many	CASSPRLVTDTQYF
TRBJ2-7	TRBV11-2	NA	CASSFLQGDTYEQYF
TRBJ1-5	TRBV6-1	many	CASGPGGSNQPQHF
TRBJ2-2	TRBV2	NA	CASSWTRFTGELFF
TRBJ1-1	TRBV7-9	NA	CASSPETPNTEASF